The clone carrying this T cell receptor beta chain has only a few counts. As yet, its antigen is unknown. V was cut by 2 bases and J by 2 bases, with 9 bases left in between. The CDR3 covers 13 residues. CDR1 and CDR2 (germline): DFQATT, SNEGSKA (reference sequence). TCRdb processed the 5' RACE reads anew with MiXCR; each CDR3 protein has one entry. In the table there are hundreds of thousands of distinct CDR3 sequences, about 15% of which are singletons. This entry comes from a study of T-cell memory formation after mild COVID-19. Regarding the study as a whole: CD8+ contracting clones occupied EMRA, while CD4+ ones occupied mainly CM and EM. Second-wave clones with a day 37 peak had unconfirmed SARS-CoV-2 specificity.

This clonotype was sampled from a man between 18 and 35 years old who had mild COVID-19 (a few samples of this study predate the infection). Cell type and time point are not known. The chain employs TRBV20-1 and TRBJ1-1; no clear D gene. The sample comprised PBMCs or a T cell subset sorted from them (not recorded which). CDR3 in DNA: TGCAGTGCTAGACCGGACCCAAACACTGAAGCTTTCTTT. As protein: CSARPDPNTEAFF.